One sample yielded the 21 T cell receptor beta chains listed below, sequenced in a study of Ad26.COV2.S vaccination and SARS-CoV-2 variants. Using immunoSEQ multiplex PCR, the repertoire was profiled, and TCRdb retains in-frame clones only, with some absent. The sample records 500,000 or so clones, around 90% being singletons. The treatment is: around 19 received Ad26.COV2.S at low or high dose, single or two shots; about five received placebo; per-sample allocation not given. On day 63 after the first injection, vaccine and placebo recipients gave samples. The sequences come from peripheral blood, collected in a trial of Ad26.COV2.S vaccine versus placebo. The receptor source for this set is a person between 18 and 60 years old who received the Ad26.COV2.S COVID-19 vaccine or a placebo.

The chain has TRBV6-5 and TRBJ2-7; D possibly corresponds to TRBD1 (6 bases). Trimming left V 5 bases short and J 4 bases short, with 15 bases between. Germline CDR1 and CDR2: MNHEY and SVGAGI. CDR3 length: 14 residues. CDR3 DNA sequence: TGTGCCAGCAGTAAACAGGGTCTCCCGTACGAGCAGTACTTC. Amino acids: CASSKQGLPYEQYF.

The chain combines TRBV7-2 with TRBJ2-1, with D hard to call. CDR1 and CDR2 (germline): SGHTA, FQGNSA. Trimming took 3 bases from V and 0 from J, leaving 12 bases between them. The CDR3 consists of 16 residues. The CDR3 spells CASSFPTLVSYNEQFF. The DNA for the CDR3 is TGTGCCAGCAGCTTCCCCACGCTAGTCTCCTACAATGAGCAGTTCTTC. The full variable domain, with the rest looked up from reference TRBV7-2 and TRBJ2-1, is GAGVSQSPSNKVTEKGKDVELRCDPISGHTALYWYRQSLGQGLEFLIYFQGNSAPDKSGLPSDRFSAERTGGSVSTLTIQRTQQEDSAVYLCASSFPTLVSYNEQFFGPGTRLTVL.

V is TRBV6-5 and J is TRBJ1-1, with a tentative D call TRBD1 (6 bases). Germline CDR1 reads MNHEY; CDR2 reads SVGAGI. The CDR3 is 12 residues long. The V gene lost 5 bases and the J gene lost 10 bases, with 14 bases spanning the gap. The CDR3 loop reads CASSRQQGTAFF. In DNA, the CDR3 is TGTGCCAGCAGTCGGCAACAGGGAACAGCTTTCTTT.

This clone was observed a handful of times. V gene TRBV5-6 combines with J gene TRBJ1-2, with a weak D call TRBD1 (5 bases). The CDR3 covers 11 residues. V was trimmed by 2 bases and J by 10 bases, leaving 9 bases between them. Germline V gene data show CDR1 as SGHDT and CDR2 as YYEEEE. DNA for the CDR3: TGTGCCAGCAGCTTAACAGGCGTCTACACCTTC. This encodes CASSLTGVYTF.

This rearrangement joins TRBV9 to TRBJ2-5; possibly TRBD2 for D (5 bases). Germline CDR1 reads SGDLS; CDR2 reads YYNGEE. The CDR3 sequence is 13 residues long. V was cut by 0 bases and J by 7 bases, with 10 bases left in between. The CDR3 DNA follows: TGTGCCAGCAGCGTAGAGGACTGGGGGACCCAGTACTTC. This sequence encodes CASSVEDWGTQYF.

V usage is TRBV27 and J usage is TRBJ1-1, with D possibly TRBD1 on 5 matching bases. Trimming took 3 bases from V and 8 from J, leaving 13 bases between them. The CDR3 is 13 residues long. The germline V gene has CDR1 MNHEY and CDR2 SMNVEV (reference sequence). Here the CDR3 reads CASSFRQGQEAFF. The CDR3 nucleotides are TGTGCCAGCAGTTTTCGGCAGGGCCAGGAAGCTTTCTTT.

As concerns this clone: At the DNA level, this CDR3 is encoded by other sequences in the same sample as well. The chain combines TRBV7-2 with TRBJ2-1; 14 bases fit TRBD2. J lost 8 bases, V lost 1 base, and 4 bases had no gene match. The CDR3 spans 16 residues. The germline V gene encodes CDR1 SGHTA and CDR2 FQGNSA. CDR3 coding DNA: TGTGCCAGCAGCTTAGAGGGGACTAGCGGGAGTTATGAGCAGTTCTTC. Translating it yields CASSLEGTSGSYEQFF. The full variable domain, completed using reference TRBV7-2 and TRBJ2-1, is GAGVSQSPSNKVTEKGKDVELRCDPISGHTALYWYRQSLGQGLEFLIYFQGNSAPDKSGLPSDRFSAERTGGSVSTLTIQRTQQEDSAVYLCASSLEGTSGSYEQFFGPGTRLTVL.

V gene TRBV30 combines with J gene TRBJ1-2; possibly TRBD1 for D (6 bases). The CDR3 totals 13 residues. Germline loops: CDR1 GTSNPN, CDR2 SVGIG (reference sequence). V shed 7 bases and J shed 6 bases, with 18 bases lying between them. Here the CDR3 DNA reads TGTGCCTTTACAGGGACTTCGGCCGATGGCTACACCTTC. Translated, it gives CAFTGTSADGYTF.

The rearrangement uses TRBV5-1 and TRBJ1-1; maybe TRBD1 (5 bases). From germline, CDR1 is SGHRS and CDR2 YFSETQ. CDR3 length: 14 residues. Trimming took off 2 bases at V and 3 bases at J, with 11 bases between the two ends. The DNA for the CDR3 is TGCGCCAGCAGCTTCAGGGTAGGGGACACTGAAGCTTTCTTT. Translation gives CASSFRVGDTEAFF.

J is TRBJ2-7 and V is TRBV6-4; D not certain. CDR1 MRHNA and CDR2 SNTAGT come from the germline V gene. With 7 bases removed from V and 3 bases from J, the gap between germline ends came to 10 bases. There are 12 residues in the CDR3. The CDR3 DNA reads as TGTGCCAGCACACCAGTTAACTACGAGCAGTACTTC. This codes for CASTPVNYEQYF.

This clone was seen only a few times. The gene calls are TRBV28 and TRBJ1-4; weak D call: TRBD1 (5 bases). Germline CDR1 reads MDHEN; CDR2 reads SYDVKM. The CDR3 has 14 amino acids. Trimming shortened V by 8 bases and J by 8 bases, and 18 bases separated the two germline ends. CDR3 sequence (DNA): TGTGCCAGCCTTACCCAGGACGGGGGGGAAAAACTGTTTTTT. The encoded protein is CASLTQDGGEKLFF.

The chain has TRBV27 and TRBJ2-7; D might be TRBD1 (6 bases). Germline V gene sequence: CDR1 MNHEY, CDR2 SMNVEV (reference sequence). This CDR3 is 15 amino acids long. The V end lost 5 bases, the J end lost 0 bases, and 14 bases lay between the germline ends. CDR3 coding DNA: TGTGCCAGCAGTCCCAGGGGCCCCAGCTCCTACGAGCAGTACTTC. It translates to CASSPRGPSSYEQYF.

This chain connects TRBV19 to TRBJ1-6, with 7 bases lining up with TRBD1. In germline, CDR1 is LNHDA, CDR2 SQIVND (reference sequence). Trimming removed 5 bases from V and 7 bases from J; junction bases left unmatched: 11. The CDR3 length is 16 residues. The CDR3 loop reads CASSWLPGQSNSPLHF. For the CDR3, the DNA is TGTGCCAGTAGTTGGCTACCGGGACAGTCCAATTCACCCCTCCACTTT.

This sequence joins TRBV28 and TRBJ2-1; D is undetermined. V was shortened by 6 bases and J by 8 bases, with 14 bases between the two germline ends. This CDR3 is built from 13 residues. In germline, CDR1 is MDHEN, CDR2 SYDVKM. CDR3 in DNA: TGTGCCAGCAGCCCACTTTCTGGGCATGAGCAGTTCTTC. This encodes CASSPLSGHEQFF.

As for this clone: Additional DNA sequences in this sample encode the identical CDR3. The J gene is TRBJ2-7, the V gene TRBV7-3; TRBD2 is a possible D gene (6 bases). This CDR3 has 13 residues. Trimming cost V 2 bases and J 3 bases, with 8 bases left between them. CDR1 and CDR2 from the germline V gene are SGHTA and FQGTGA. CDR3 residues: CASSLSGSYEQYF. The CDR3 DNA is TGTGCCAGCAGCTTATCCGGGAGCTACGAGCAGTACTTC.

The table lists this clone with a few counts. This rearrangement joins TRBV28 to TRBJ1-5, with 9 bases lining up with TRBD1. CDR1 is MDHEN, CDR2 SYDVKM, per germline. V trimming: 4 bases; J trimming: 2 bases; junction bases outside the gene matches: 6. The CDR3 has 16 amino acids. CDR3 in amino acids: CASSSHRGPGNQPQHF. CDR3 bases: TGTGCCAGCAGTTCCCACAGGGGGCCAGGCAATCAGCCCCAGCATTTT.

This rearrangement joins TRBV4-3 to TRBJ1-1; 7 nucleotides align to TRBD1. The CDR3 has 15 residues. CDR1 is LGHNA and CDR2 is YSLEER in the germline V gene. J gave up 2 bases and V 0 bases, and 3 bases lay outside the gene matches. CDR3 bases: TGCGCCAGCAGCCAAGATGACAGGGCCAACACTGAAGCTTTCTTT. It yields the protein CASSQDDRANTEAFF.

This chain uses TRBV14 with TRBJ2-5, with D tentatively TRBD1 or TRBD2 (7 bases each). The V end lost 4 bases, the J end lost 5 bases, and 17 bases lay between the germline ends. This CDR3 region has 15 residues. Per germline, CDR1 SGHDN and CDR2 FVKESK. In DNA form, the CDR3 reads TGTGCCAGCAGCCCCGGGGAGGGGGCACGGGAGACCCAGTACTTC. Encoded protein: CASSPGEGARETQYF.

The CDR3 sequence: CASSGPARGFSGNTIYF. The CDR3 bases are TGTGCCAGCTCGGGGCCGGCCAGGGGTTTCTCTGGAAACACCATATATTTT. The genes are TRBV18 and TRBJ1-3; TRBD1 might be the D (6 bases). Germline-derived CDR1 and CDR2 are KGHSH and LQKENI. CDR3 length: 17 amino acids. The V gene lost 6 bases and the J gene lost 0 bases, with 18 bases spanning the gap. The full variable domain, rest sourced from reference TRBV18 and TRBJ1-3, is NAGVMQNPRHLVRRRGQEARLRCSPMKGHSHVYWYRQLPEEGLKFMVYLQKENIIDESGMPKERFSAEFPKEGPSILRIQQVVRGDSAAYFCASSGPARGFSGNTIYFGEGSWLTVV.

The rearrangement joins TRBV28 to TRBJ2-1; D is uncertain. V lost 5 bases and J 4 bases, leaving 15 bases between the germline ends. This CDR3 contains 15 residues. Per germline, CDR1 MDHEN and CDR2 SYDVKM. The CDR3 spells CASSLSPISYNEQFF. The CDR3 region has the DNA TGTGCCAGCAGTCTCTCCCCGATCTCGTACAATGAGCAGTTCTTC.

Remarks on this clone: The junction shows a germline mismatch at one end, possibly a read error. The V gene is TRBV28, the J gene TRBJ1-5, with 7 bases matching TRBD1. Germline V gene lookup returns CDR1 MDHEN and CDR2 SYDVKM. The CDR3 is made up of 14 amino acids. The CDR3: CASSLYRGKQPQHF. CDR3 DNA sequence: TGTGCCAGCAGTTTATACAGGGGCAAACAGCCCCAGCATTTT.